This T cell receptor beta chain was profiled in a study of T-cell reconstitution after alpha-beta-depleted transplantation in children. Unique molecular identifiers were incorporated during preparation of the TCRbeta library. TCRdb called the PCR reads again in MiXCR, with one record for every CDR3 protein. The table records 500,000 to 750,000 distinct CDR3 sequences, 20% to 30% of them present only once. The germline V and J ends were trimmed by 4 bases and 3 bases, with 13 bases remaining between them. There are 14 residues in the CDR3. Per germline, CDR1 LGHDT and CDR2 YNNKEL (reference sequence). This clonotype was observed a handful of times. Its target is unknown. Study observations and caveats: Surviving recipient T cells and thymic progenitors produced the high day-60 TCRbeta diversity seen in some patients. At around two months after transplant, the alpha-beta T cells were reportedly derived from several hundred expanded clones that came from non-depleted graft cells.

The receptor's source is a boy less than two years old with Wiskott-Aldrich syndrome, due to receive a stem cell transplant. The chain is built from TRBV3-1 and TRBJ2-7; a weak D match, TRBD2 (6 bases). The starting material was PBMCs, obtained before TCRalphabeta/CD19-depleted stem cell transplant. This CDR3 reads CASSRQAGSYEQYF. In DNA form, the CDR3 reads TGTGCCAGCAGCCGCCAAGCGGGTAGCTACGAGCAGTACTTC.